This record concerns one T cell receptor (beta chain) sequence. The antigen remains unidentified. Alongside a J-beta primer mix, a sample-barcoded 5' primer served in a second PCR lasting about 7 to 11 cycles. Researchers report that a template-switch adaptor with 12 random nucleotides tagged each cDNA molecule. Every sample gave at least 3 million paired-end reads containing CDR3. MiXCR was run by TCRdb on the 5' RACE reads, yielding one entry per CDR3 protein. The repertoire holds hundreds of thousands of distinct CDR3 sequences, with over 45% as singletons. These data come from a study of blood T cells in healthy people across ages. Study outcomes and limitations: The study could not conclusively compare naive and antigen-experienced cells, given its unsorted PBMCs.

The CDR3 loop spans 12 amino acids. The ends were cut back, 5 bases at V and 7 bases at J, with 11 bases in the middle. Germline V lookup: CDR1 MNHEY, CDR2 SVGEGT. The chain employs TRBV6-2 or TRBV6-3 and TRBJ1-1, with D uncertain. This receptor was obtained from a man aged 30 to 39 in good health. Sequencing was carried out using blood. CDR3: CASSKGRFEAFF. The CDR3 DNA reads as TGTGCCAGCAGTAAAGGACGGTTTGAAGCTTTCTTT.